There are many counts of the clone carrying this T cell receptor beta chain. Its cognate antigen is unknown. These data are taken from a study of neurological immune-mediated disorders. Each CDR3 protein gets one entry after TCRdb re-called the 5' RACE reads with MiXCR. The repertoire includes roughly 120,000 distinct CDR3 sequences, about 3.2% of them detected once, and 1% to 1.5% sits in the top ten. Findings and caveats of the study: It was HTLV-1-associated myelopathy that showed the most TCR clonal expansion, while multiple sclerosis showed the least, falling below healthy controls.

The sample taken for sequencing was PBMCs. This receptor was taken from a woman in her 30s with multiple sclerosis.

CDR3 loop: CSALDPTYSNQPQHF. The CDR3 region has the DNA TGCAGTGCTTTGGATCCGACATATAGCAATCAGCCCCAGCATTTT. This sequence joins TRBV20-1 and TRBJ1-5, with unresolved D. V was pared by 5 bases and J by 0 bases, with 14 bases between. This CDR3 spans 15 amino acids. Germline-derived CDR1 and CDR2 are DFQATT and SNEGSKA (reference sequence).